These 30 T cell receptor beta chains came from one sample sequenced in a study of OX40 agonist ivuxolimab in advanced cancers. This table comes from immunoSEQ multiplex PCR, and its TCRdb copy is limited to in-frame clones, with some not included. The data contain roughly 14,000 clones, more than 75% of them singletons. The sample here was CD4+ or CD8+ T cells sorted from blood, taken in a trial of the OX40 agonist ivuxolimab. The receptors here all came from an adult with an advanced solid tumor such as melanoma, head and neck, liver or kidney cancer.

The chain combines TRBV7-5 with TRBJ2-7. TRBV7-5 is recorded as a pseudogene. The CDR3 consists of 13 residues. The CDR3 protein is CASSPNPSYEQYF. The CDR3 bases are TGTGCCAGCAGCCCCAACCCCTCCTACGAGCAGTACTTC.

V gene TRBV19 combines with J gene TRBJ2-7; 7 bases agree with TRBD2. Germline CDR1 and CDR2: LNHDA and SQIVND (reference sequence). CDR3 size: 14 residues. J was trimmed by 2 bases and V by 3 bases; bases with no gene match: 4. CDR3 nucleotides: TGTGCCAGTAGTATTGTGGGACTAACCTACGAGCAGTACTTC. Translating it yields CASSIVGLTYEQYF.

This clone was seen just once. The chain uses TRBV29-1 and TRBJ2-1, with D unresolved. Germline-derived CDR1 and CDR2 are SQVTM and ANQGSEA. The CDR3 loop spans 14 amino acids. V was pared by 3 bases and J by 0 bases, with 9 bases between. The CDR3 nucleotides read TGCAGCGTTGAGGGGAAGAGCTCCTACAATGAGCAGTTCTTC. This gives the protein CSVEGKSSYNEQFF.

The chain joins TRBV28 to TRBJ1-5; perhaps TRBD1 as D (5 bases). The V gene's germline CDR1 is MDHEN and CDR2 SYDVKM. The V gene lost 10 bases and the J gene lost 6 bases, with 22 bases spanning the gap. CDR3 size: 15 residues. The CDR3 region is CATLTRQGGLQPQHF. The CDR3 nucleotides are TGTGCCACGCTCACCCGGCAGGGAGGTCTTCAGCCCCAGCATTTT.

V usage is TRBV6-5 and J usage is TRBJ1-5, with TRBD1 as a possible D gene (5 bases). The CDR3 sequence is 14 residues long. Trimming stripped 4 bases from V and 0 bases from J, with 7 bases between. Germline V lookup: CDR1 MNHEY, CDR2 SVGAGI. CDR3 in DNA: TGTGCCAGCAGTTCAGGGAATAGCAATCAGCCCCAGCATTTT. This sequence encodes CASSSGNSNQPQHF.

Details on this clone: Other DNA sequences in this specimen translate into the identical CDR3. V gene TRBV28 combines with J gene TRBJ2-2; D gene unclear. This CDR3 region has 11 residues. Germline V CDR1 and CDR2: MDHEN, SYDVKM. The V gene lost 6 bases and the J gene lost 5 bases, with 4 bases spanning the gap. The CDR3 here is CASSPTGELFF. In nucleotides, the CDR3 is TGTGCCAGCAGCCCTACCGGGGAGCTGTTTTTT.

This clone is termed medium-sized (0.01 to 0.1%). The rearrangement joins TRBV28 to TRBJ1-5; 10 bases align to TRBD1. The CDR3 has 15 amino acids. Germline CDR1 reads MDHEN; CDR2 reads SYDVKM. V shed 5 bases and J 5 bases; nucleotides not matched to a gene: 6. This chain's CDR3 is CASSRDRGGDQPQHF. Written as DNA, the CDR3 is TGTGCCAGCAGTCGGGACAGGGGAGGTGATCAGCCCCAGCATTTT.

This sequence joins TRBV20-1 and TRBJ2-7, with D hard to call. V lost 6 bases and J lost 4, with 10 bases in between. The CDR3 runs to 11 residues. Germline CDR1 and CDR2: DFQATT and SNEGSKA (reference sequence). CDR3 coding DNA: TGCAGTGCAAGGGCACGTTACGAGCAGTACTTC. It yields the protein CSARARYEQYF.

The chain has TRBV7-8 and TRBJ2-1, with 11 bases fitting TRBD2. V shed 6 bases and J 6 bases; nucleotides not matched to a gene: 7. Germline assignment: CDR1 SGHVS and CDR2 FQNEAQ. The CDR3 is made up of 15 amino acids. The CDR3 reads CASRSSGGEPNEQFF. CDR3 DNA sequence: TGTGCCAGCAGAAGTAGCGGGGGGGAGCCCAATGAGCAGTTCTTC.

This chain connects TRBV4-1 to TRBJ2-1, with TRBD2 matching over 9 bases. The CDR3 covers 16 residues. From germline, CDR1 is MGHRA and CDR2 YSYEKL. The J segment lost 1 base and the V segment lost 2 bases, leaving 3 bases of the junction unmatched. The CDR3 bases are TGCGCCAGCAGCCAATTACTAGCGGGTTCCTACAATGAGCAGTTCTTC. Protein: CASSQLLAGSYNEQFF.

The chain uses TRBV5-5 and TRBJ1-5; D unresolved. The CDR3 totals 15 residues. V dropped 4 bases and J dropped 3 bases, with 14 bases sitting between them. Germline V gives CDR1 SGHKS, CDR2 YYEKEE (reference sequence). This chain's CDR3 is CASSVSRAPNQPQHF. The DNA for the CDR3 is TGTGCCAGCAGCGTTAGCCGGGCACCCAATCAGCCCCAGCATTTT.

The rearrangement joins TRBV7-8 to TRBJ2-1; no firm D call. The CDR3 length is 15 residues. Trimming pared 1 base from V and 2 bases from J, leaving 9 bases between. Germline-derived CDR1 and CDR2 are SGHVS and FQNEAQ. CDR3 nucleotides: TGTGCCAGCAGCTTAGACTACTCGACCTACAATGAGCAGTTCTTC. Amino acids: CASSLDYSTYNEQFF.

The chain combines TRBV4-2 with TRBJ1-1; D is uncertain. CDR3 length: 15 residues. CDR1 is LGHNA, CDR2 YNFKEQ, per germline. The V end was cut by 2 bases, the J end by 0 bases, with 10 bases between. In DNA, the CDR3 is TGTGCCAGCAGCCAAAGTGAGACGTTGAACACTGAAGCTTTCTTT. It yields the protein CASSQSETLNTEAFF.

This clone was observed a handful of times. This chain's CDR3 is CASSQPWGQGAGELFF. In DNA form, the CDR3 reads TGCGCCAGCAGCCAACCCTGGGGGCAGGGGGCCGGGGAGCTGTTTTTT. V gene TRBV4-3 combines with J gene TRBJ2-2, with TRBD1 matching 7 bases. Germline-derived CDR1 and CDR2 are LGHNA and YSLEER. V trimming: 2 bases; J trimming: 6 bases; junction bases outside the gene matches: 9. The CDR3 is made up of 16 amino acids.

CDR3 region: CASSSLAGADTQYF. CDR3 coding DNA: TGTGCCAGCAGCTCGCTAGCGGGGGCAGATACGCAGTATTTT. The gene calls are TRBV7-2 and TRBJ2-3; 10 positions agree with TRBD2. Germline-derived CDR1 and CDR2 are SGHTA and FQGNSA. J gave up 4 bases and V 4 bases, and 2 bases lay outside the gene matches. The CDR3 has 14 residues.

The rearrangement joins TRBV28 to TRBJ1-2; D may be TRBD1 (5 bases). Germline V gene lookup returns CDR1 MDHEN and CDR2 SYDVKM. Trimming shortened V by 3 bases and J by 0 bases, and 11 bases separated the two germline ends. The CDR3 is 15 amino acids. The chain's CDR3 is CASSFSRQTNYGYTF. The CDR3 DNA reads TGTGCCAGCAGTTTCAGCCGACAGACTAACTATGGCTACACCTTC.

In this sample, this clone turned up once. This chain connects TRBV11-2 to TRBJ2-5, with 8 nucleotides matching TRBD1. The CDR3 sequence is 15 residues long. Germline V gene data show CDR1 as SGHAT and CDR2 as FQNNGV. The J segment lost 4 bases and the V segment lost 5 bases, leaving 9 bases of the junction unmatched. This chain's CDR3 is CASSPPDREGETQYF. CDR3 bases: TGTGCCAGCAGCCCCCCGGACAGGGAAGGAGAGACCCAGTACTTC.

The rearrangement links TRBV27 to TRBJ2-7; D is possibly TRBD2 (5 bases). Trimming took 2 bases from V and 2 from J, leaving 10 bases between them. The CDR3 length is 14 residues. Germline V gene sequence: CDR1 MNHEY, CDR2 SMNVEV (reference sequence). CDR3: CASSLDGGPYEQYF. The CDR3 coding sequence is TGTGCCAGCAGTTTAGACGGCGGGCCCTACGAGCAGTACTTC.

The rearrangement links TRBV10-3 to TRBJ1-6; D not certain. Germline V CDR1 and CDR2: ENHRY, SYGVKD. The CDR3 runs 13 residues. Trimming removed 11 bases at V and 7 bases at J, with 15 bases between. The CDR3 is CACNTGENSPLHF. In DNA form, the CDR3 reads TGTGCCTGCAATACGGGTGAGAATTCACCCCTCCACTTT.

As to this clone: The same CDR3 is also encoded by other DNA sequences in this sample. The chain links TRBV27 to TRBJ1-2; D gene uncertain. Germline CDR1 is MNHEY and CDR2 is SMNVEV (reference sequence). This CDR3 has 14 amino acids. V lost 8 bases to trimming and J lost 3 bases, with 16 bases between them. The CDR3 nucleotides read TGTGCCAGCGGTTCCGGAGGGCTGGACTATGGCTACACCTTC. It encodes CASGSGGLDYGYTF.

The V call is TRBV7-9, the J call TRBJ2-7, with D maybe TRBD1 (5 bases). The CDR3 is 13 amino acids. Germline V gene data show CDR1 as SEHNR and CDR2 as FQNEAQ (reference sequence). The ends were cut back, 2 bases at V and 7 bases at J, with 12 bases in the middle. The CDR3 is CASSLPSREEQYF. The DNA of the CDR3 is TGTGCCAGCAGCTTACCCAGCAGGGAAGAGCAGTACTTC.

J is TRBJ1-1 and V is TRBV10-1; D is perhaps TRBD1 (5 bases). The CDR3 covers 15 residues. The germline CDR1 and CDR2 sequences are WNHNN and SYGVQD (reference sequence). V was shortened by 0 bases and J by 5 bases, with 13 bases between the two germline ends. CDR3 loop: CASSESRQLLTEAFF. As DNA, the CDR3 is TGCGCCAGCAGTGAGTCGAGACAGCTCTTAACTGAAGCTTTCTTT.

The chain couples TRBV7-9 to TRBJ1-1; unclear D gene. The CDR3 consists of 11 residues. Deletions cut 5 bases from V and 7 bases from J, with 8 bases between. Germline CDR1 SEHNR, CDR2 FQNEAQ (reference sequence). CDR3 DNA sequence: TGTGCCAGCAGCCCCGACCATGAAGCTTTCTTT. Translation gives CASSPDHEAFF.

This chain uses TRBV27 with TRBJ2-5; no reliable D call. The J call may be incorrect, as the DNA end agrees better with TRBJ2-7. This CDR3 has 14 amino acids. CDR1 is MNHEY and CDR2 is SMNVEV in the germline V gene (reference sequence). The chain's CDR3 is CASSMPGPTYEQYF. The DNA for the CDR3 is TGTGCCAGCAGCATGCCCGGGCCAACCTACGAGCAGTACTTC.

J is TRBJ2-3 and V is TRBV7-2, with a possible D match to TRBD2 (5 bases). The germline CDR1 and CDR2 sequences are SGHTA and FQGNSA. With 7 bases removed from V and 0 bases from J, the gap between germline ends came to 14 bases. The CDR3 extends over 15 amino acids. In DNA, the CDR3 is TGTGCCAGCACCCCAGTGGGAGCTAGCACAGATACGCAGTATTTT. Translating gives CASTPVGASTDTQYF. Full variable domain (rest looked up from reference TRBV7-2 and TRBJ2-3): GAGVSQSPSNKVTEKGKDVELRCDPISGHTALYWYRQSLGQGLEFLIYFQGNSAPDKSGLPSDRFSAERTGGSVSTLTIQRTQQEDSAVYLCASTPVGASTDTQYFGPGTRLTVL.

DNA for the CDR3: TGTGCCAGCAGACTAGACAGGGACTCCTACGAGCAGTACTTC. Translated, it gives CASRLDRDSYEQYF. The V and J genes are TRBV28 and TRBJ2-7; TRBD1 agrees at 7 bases. V was pared by 6 bases and J by 0 bases, with 5 bases of the junction left unmatched. This CDR3 is built from 14 residues. From germline, CDR1 is MDHEN and CDR2 SYDVKM.

The gene calls are TRBV28 and TRBJ2-7, with D uncertain. CDR1 is MDHEN and CDR2 is SYDVKM in the germline V gene. This CDR3 has 12 amino acids. V was shortened by 7 bases and J by 6 bases, with 13 bases between the two germline ends. CDR3 in amino acids: CASTPGGLEQYF. The CDR3 DNA reads TGTGCCAGCACCCCAGGTGGGCTCGAGCAGTACTTC.

V usage is TRBV29-1 and J usage is TRBJ2-7; 9 nucleotides match TRBD1. Germline V gene sequence: CDR1 SQVTM, CDR2 ANQGSEA. This CDR3 is 14 amino acids long. The junction had 9 bases not matched to a gene; V was cut back by 5 bases and J by 4 bases. The CDR3 reads CSVFRPGQGYEQYF. In DNA, the CDR3 is TGCAGCGTTTTCAGACCGGGACAGGGTTACGAGCAGTACTTC.

V is TRBV15 and J is TRBJ2-3; 11 bases are a match to TRBD2. The J segment lost 4 bases and the V segment lost 5 bases, leaving 14 bases of the junction unmatched. Germline CDR1 and CDR2: LNHNV and YYDKDF (reference sequence). The CDR3 is 18 residues long. The DNA for the CDR3 is TGTGCCACCAGCGACCGATCCAGTAGCGGGGGGGCCCCAGATACGCAGTATTTT. Protein sequence: CATSDRSSSGGAPDTQYF.

The genes are TRBV19 and TRBJ2-3; unclear D gene. V lost 5 bases and J 2 bases, leaving 8 bases between the germline ends. Germline assignment: CDR1 LNHDA and CDR2 SQIVND (reference sequence). This CDR3 is built from 13 residues. The CDR3 coding sequence is TGTGCCAGTAGTCTCCCTGACACAGATACGCAGTATTTT. Protein product: CASSLPDTDTQYF.